Following are 10 T cell receptor beta chains from one sample sequenced in a study of T-cell reconstitution after alpha-beta-depleted transplantation in children (dated by TCRdb to about 2016). Receptor libraries were prepared by PCR. Sequencer: Illumina HiSeq 2500. Molecular barcoding was employed in the preparation of TCR libraries, with unique molecular identifiers being used to normalize TCRbeta repertoire quantification. TCRdb ran its own pipeline on the public reads, namely fastp trimming at Q25 and MiXCR clone calling, and kept in-frame beta chains. Entries are consolidated by CDR3 protein sequence, retaining the most common genes and DNA. The sample yields about 200,000 distinct CDR3 sequences; approximately 7% were counted once. The leading ten clones occupy more than 5.5% of the sample. What this sample's treatment or condition label stands for: allogeneic hematopoietic cell transplantation with graft depleted of TCRalphabeta T cells and CD19 B cells.

Sequenced here: PBMCs, sampled before TCRalphabeta/CD19-depleted stem cell transplant. The receptors were gathered from a boy younger than 10 with acute lymphoblastic leukemia, due to receive a stem cell transplant.

This clonotype has more than one count but fewer than ten. The chain recombines TRBV20-1 with TRBJ2-1, with 9 bases fitting TRBD2. The CDR3 sequence is 17 residues long. Germline lookup yields CDR1 DFQATT and CDR2 SNEGSKA (reference sequence). The CDR3 reads CSAWEAGGSSSYNEQFF. The CDR3 DNA reads TGCAGCGCTTGGGAAGCGGGAGGTTCTTCCTCCTACAATGAGCAGTTCTTC.

A few counts support this clonotype. This chain uses TRBV5-1 with TRBJ2-7; D is uncertain. V shed 4 bases and J shed 5 bases, with 16 bases lying between them. This CDR3 region has 14 residues. CDR1 and CDR2 from the germline V gene are SGHRS and YFSETQ. DNA of the CDR3: TGCGCCAGCAGCCCAGCAAGTCTATCCAACGAGCAGTACTTC. As protein: CASSPASLSNEQYF.

This clonotype was detected ten times or more. This chain uses TRBV12-3 or TRBV12-4 with TRBJ2-7; D might be TRBD2 (6 bases). This CDR3 comprises 15 residues. The V and J ends lost 5 bases and 5 bases respectively, with 19 bases between them. This CDR3 reads CASSLTGTGRHEQYF. CDR3 nucleotides: TGTGCCAGCAGTCTAACCGGGACTGGTAGGCACGAGCAGTACTTC.

There are many counts of this clonotype. The rearrangement links TRBV28 to TRBJ1-6, with D perhaps matching TRBD1 (6 bases). CDR3 length: 11 amino acids. CDR1 MDHEN and CDR2 SYDVKM come from the germline V gene. Trimming took 5 bases from V and 15 from J, leaving 11 bases between them. The chain's CDR3 is CASSPGTFLHF. CDR3 coding DNA: TGTGCCAGCAGTCCTGGGACATTCCTCCACTTT.

This clonotype was detected ten times or more. The rearrangement uses TRBV25-1 and TRBJ2-5; D gene ambiguous. Germline V CDR1 and CDR2: MGHDK, SYGVNS. V gave up 6 bases and J gave up 5 bases, with 7 bases separating them. This CDR3 spans 11 amino acids. CDR3 nucleotide sequence: TGTGCCAGCAGGCCCGGTGAGACCCAGTACTTC. Translating it yields CASRPGETQYF.

The chain employs TRBV9 and TRBJ1-6; D gene unclear. V was clipped by 3 bases and J by 9 bases, with 10 bases between them. Germline lookup yields CDR1 SGDLS and CDR2 YYNGEE. The CDR3 runs 13 residues. Written as DNA, the CDR3 is TGTGCCAGCAGCGCAGCGGACTCTTCACCCCTCCACTTT. Its protein is CASSAADSSPLHF.

The V and J genes are TRBV11-2 and TRBJ1-1; possibly TRBD1 for D (5 bases). CDR1 is SGHAT and CDR2 is FQNNGV in the germline V gene. Trimming cost V 1 base and J 8 bases, with 26 bases left between them. CDR3 length: 18 residues. This CDR3 reads CASSLVIPGRGLHPEAFF. Written as DNA, the CDR3 is TGTGCCAGCAGCTTAGTTATCCCGGGACGGGGACTCCACCCCGAAGCTTTCTTT.

This clonotype was detected ten times or more. This chain links TRBV20-1 with TRBJ2-7, with TRBD1 identical over 9 bases. The CDR3 loop spans 16 amino acids. Germline V lookup: CDR1 DFQATT, CDR2 SNEGSKA (reference sequence). Losses at the gene ends were 1 base for V and 3 bases for J; bases not matched to a gene: 10. CDR3 nucleotide sequence: TGCAGTGCTAGAGGAGGGACAGGGAAGGGTCTCTACGAGCAGTACTTC. This gives the protein CSARGGTGKGLYEQYF.

This clonotype has at least ten counts. The V gene is TRBV4-3, the J gene TRBJ2-2; 10 bases are a match to TRBD2. CDR1 LGHNA and CDR2 YSLEER come from the germline V gene. V dropped 0 bases and J dropped 3; count of bases not matched to a gene: 13. This CDR3 comprises 20 residues. This CDR3 reads CASSQDLVSGGALDTGELFF. The CDR3 DNA is TGCGCCAGCAGCCAAGATTTAGTAAGCGGGGGGGCCTTGGACACCGGGGAGCTGTTTTTT.

J is TRBJ1-4 and V is TRBV30, with no clear D. Germline V gene lookup returns CDR1 GTSNPN and CDR2 SVGIG (reference sequence). The CDR3 sequence is 13 residues long. V gave up 4 bases and J gave up 4 bases, with 10 bases separating them. The CDR3 nucleotides are TGTGCCTGGAATGAGGGCCTTAATGAAAAACTGTTTTTT. This translates into CAWNEGLNEKLFF. The variable domain in full, completed from reference TRBV30 and TRBJ1-4, reads SQTIHQWPATLVQPVGSPLSLECTVEGTSNPNLYWYRQAAGRGLQLLFYSVGIGQISSEVPQNLSASRPQDRQFILSSKKLLLSDSGFYLCAWNEGLNEKLFFGSGTQLSVL.